Each of the 29 T cell receptor beta chains below was sequenced from the same sample in a study of blood T cell repertoires in COVID-19. Using immunoSEQ multiplex PCR, the repertoire was profiled, and TCRdb retains in-frame clones only, with some absent. The sample has 150,000 to 200,000 clones; around 85% are singletons. Sequencing was carried out using peripheral blood. The receptors originated from a man between 60 and 70 years old with active or convalescent COVID-19.

The genes are TRBV3-1 (or the pseudogene TRBV3-2) and TRBJ2-4; 7 nucleotides align to TRBD1. Germline CDR1 reads LGHDT; CDR2 reads YNNKEL (reference sequence). Losses at the gene ends were 2 bases for V and 16 bases for J; bases not matched to a gene: 8. The CDR3 length is 12 residues. The CDR3 region is CASSQSDRPPYF. As DNA, the CDR3 is TGTGCCAGCAGCCAATCGGACAGGCCCCCTTACTTC.

This chain joins TRBV9 and TRBJ2-1; TRBD2 matches at 11 bases. This CDR3 is built from 16 residues. Germline V gene data show CDR1 as SGDLS and CDR2 as YYNGEE. The junction had 7 bases not matched to a gene; V was cut back by 3 bases and J by 5 bases. The CDR3 DNA follows: TGTGCCAGCAGCGCCGGGCTAGCGGGGGGCAACAATGAGCAGTTCTTC. It yields the protein CASSAGLAGGNNEQFF.

This clone has a single count. The chain is built from TRBV19 and TRBJ2-3, with 9 nucleotides matching TRBD2. The trim removed 5 bases at V and 2 bases at J, leaving 5 bases unmatched. Germline CDR1 LNHDA, CDR2 SQIVND (reference sequence). The CDR3 is 15 residues long. The CDR3 is CASSPPGLATDTQYF. The CDR3 bases are TGTGCCAGTAGTCCACCGGGACTAGCCACAGATACGCAGTATTTT.

The chain couples TRBV27 to TRBJ2-1; 11 bases match TRBD2. Germline V gives CDR1 MNHEY, CDR2 SMNVEV (reference sequence). The length of the CDR3 is 17 residues. Losses at the gene ends were 1 base for V and 8 bases for J; bases not matched to a gene: 10. This chain's CDR3 is CASSLFGTSGSLDEQFF. The CDR3 region has the DNA TGTGCCAGCAGTTTATTCGGTACTAGCGGGAGTTTGGATGAGCAGTTCTTC.

The genes are TRBV2 and TRBJ1-2, with 11 nucleotides matching TRBD1. J was trimmed by 1 base and V by 3 bases; bases with no gene match: 4. Germline V gives CDR1 SNHLY, CDR2 FYNNEI. There are 16 residues in the CDR3. The CDR3 is CASSDGQGASNYGYTF. In nucleotides, the CDR3 is TGTGCCAGCAGTGACGGACAGGGGGCAAGTAACTATGGCTACACCTTC.

This chain joins TRBV9 and TRBJ2-7; 7 positions match TRBD1. The CDR3 has 14 residues. The germline V gene encodes CDR1 SGDLS and CDR2 YYNGEE. V lost 4 bases, J lost 2 bases, and 6 bases stayed unmatched. CDR3 in amino acids: CASSPRTGPYEQYF. The DNA for the CDR3 is TGTGCCAGCAGCCCGAGGACAGGCCCCTACGAGCAGTACTTC. Filled out from reference TRBV9 and TRBJ2-7, the complete variable domain reads DSGVTQTPKHLITATGQRVTLRCSPRSGDLSVYWYQQSLDQGLQFLIQYYNGEERAKGNILERFSAQQFPDLHSELNLSSLELGDSALYFCASSPRTGPYEQYFGPGTRLTVT.

The table lists this clone with a few counts. The chain joins TRBV18 to TRBJ2-1; TRBD1 agrees at 9 bases. V lost 0 bases, J lost 6 bases, and 3 bases stayed unmatched. Germline-derived CDR1 and CDR2 are KGHSH and LQKENI. The CDR3 loop spans 15 amino acids. This chain's CDR3 is CASSPPTGQGNEQFF. The CDR3 region has the DNA TGTGCCAGCTCACCACCGACGGGACAGGGCAATGAGCAGTTCTTC.

The chain carries TRBV4-2 and TRBJ2-2; TRBD2 matches at 10 bases. J gave up 6 bases and V 2 bases, and 6 bases lay outside the gene matches. This CDR3 has 16 amino acids. The V gene's germline CDR1 is LGHNA and CDR2 YNFKEQ. The CDR3 coding sequence is TGTGCCAGCAGCCAACGGAGCGGGGGGGCCGCCGGGGAGCTGTTTTTT. Its translation is CASSQRSGGAAGELFF.

V usage is TRBV2 and J usage is TRBJ2-5, with 7 bases lining up with TRBD2. Germline assignment: CDR1 SNHLY and CDR2 FYNNEI. The CDR3 has 15 amino acids. Trimming removed 6 bases from V and 3 bases from J; junction bases left unmatched: 10. DNA of the CDR3: TGTGCCAGCAGGCCCCGATCGGCGGGGGAAGAGACCCAGTACTTC. It encodes CASRPRSAGEETQYF. The full variable domain, its missing parts supplied by reference TRBV2 and TRBJ2-5, is EPEVTQTPSHQVTQMGQEVILRCVPISNHLYFYWYRQILGQKVEFLVSFYNNEISEKSEIFDDQFSVERPDGSNFTLKIRSTKLEDSAMYFCASRPRSAGEETQYFGPGTRLLVL.

V gene TRBV6-5 combines with J gene TRBJ2-7, with 8 bases fitting TRBD2. Trimming at V came to 6 bases and at J to 4 bases, leaving 8 bases not matched to a gene. The germline V gene encodes CDR1 MNHEY and CDR2 SVGAGI. The CDR3 is 14 residues long. Written as DNA, the CDR3 is TGTGCCAGCAGCCCCGGACTAGCTGCATACGAGCAGTACTTC. Its translation: CASSPGLAAYEQYF.

CDR3 region: CASLPETANSVHF. The CDR3 nucleotides are TGTGCCAGCCTCCCGGAGACGGCGAACTCCGTCCACTTT. This chain connects TRBV2 to TRBJ1-6, with unresolved D. The ends were cut back, 8 bases at V and 17 bases at J, with 22 bases in the middle. The CDR3 has 13 amino acids. Germline CDR1 SNHLY, CDR2 FYNNEI.

This chain joins TRBV7-2 and TRBJ2-2; tentative D call: TRBD1 (6 bases). CDR3 length equals 15 residues. V was trimmed by 6 bases and J by 2 bases, leaving 13 bases between them. Germline assignment: CDR1 SGHTA and CDR2 FQGNSA. In nucleotides, the CDR3 is TGTGCCAGCAGTTTCGGGACATTAAACACCGGGGAGCTGTTTTTT. Translated: CASSFGTLNTGELFF.

This clone was counted a few times. The chain is built from TRBV5-5 and TRBJ2-7; a possible D gene is TRBD2 (6 bases). Germline loops: CDR1 SGHKS, CDR2 YYEKEE (reference sequence). The CDR3 loop spans 14 amino acids. The V gene lost 2 bases and the J gene lost 0 bases, with 9 bases spanning the gap. CDR3 amino acids: CASSFGGSSYEQYF. In nucleotides, the CDR3 is TGTGCCAGCAGCTTCGGAGGGTCCTCCTACGAGCAGTACTTC.

CDR3 coding DNA: TGTGCCAGTAGTATGCGGAGGGGGCCGGCTAATGAAAAACTGTTTTTT. It encodes CASSMRRGPANEKLFF. The rearrangement links TRBV19 to TRBJ1-4, with 7 nucleotides matching TRBD1. Looked up from germline, CDR1 is LNHDA and CDR2 is SQIVND (reference sequence). The CDR3 extends over 16 amino acids. J lost 3 bases, V lost 3 bases, and 7 bases had no gene match.

The gene calls are TRBV15 and TRBJ1-5, with 7 bases that match TRBD1. From germline, CDR1 is LNHNV and CDR2 YYDKDF (reference sequence). The CDR3 covers 17 residues. V shed 1 base and J 3 bases; nucleotides not matched to a gene: 9. The CDR3: CATSRAPGQILNQPQHF. The CDR3, as DNA: TGTGCCACCAGCAGAGCCCCGGGACAGATACTCAATCAGCCCCAGCATTTT. Variable domain in full (rest from reference TRBV15 and TRBJ1-5): DAMVIQNPRYQVTQFGKPVTLSCSQTLNHNVMYWYQQKSSQAPKLLFHYYDKDFNNEADTPDNFQSRRPNTSFCFLDIRSPGLGDTAMYLCATSRAPGQILNQPQHFGDGTRLSIL.

The V and J genes are TRBV5-1 and TRBJ2-3; 9 bases line up with TRBD1. Trimming removed 6 bases from V and 1 base from J; junction bases left unmatched: 9. The CDR3 length is 16 residues. Germline V gene sequence: CDR1 SGHRS, CDR2 YFSETQ. The CDR3 DNA reads as TGCGCCAGCATTAGGACAGGGGATCGGGGCACAGATACGCAGTATTTT. Translating it yields CASIRTGDRGTDTQYF.

The chain joins TRBV10-2 to TRBJ2-7, with 7 bases identical to TRBD2. Germline CDR1 is WSHSY and CDR2 is SAAADI. The V segment lost 6 bases and the J segment 3 bases; nucleotides outside the gene matches: 11. The CDR3 contains 15 residues. The CDR3 nucleotides are TGCGCCAGCAGCCTGCAGGGAGGGCATGGCTACGAGCAGTACTTC. It yields the protein CASSLQGGHGYEQYF.

This chain connects TRBV16 to TRBJ1-6; D not resolved. V gave up 0 bases and J gave up 3 bases, with 21 bases separating them. The CDR3 contains 20 residues. Per germline, CDR1 KGHSY and CDR2 FQNENV. The CDR3 spells CASSQSSQEFQINYNSPLHF. The CDR3 coding sequence is TGTGCCAGCAGCCAATCATCCCAGGAATTTCAAATAAACTATAATTCACCCCTCCACTTT.

V usage is TRBV10-3 and J usage is TRBJ1-5; a possible D gene is TRBD1 (6 bases). This CDR3 has 14 amino acids. Germline V gives CDR1 ENHRY, CDR2 SYGVKD. Trimming removed 2 bases from V and 3 bases from J, with 8 bases in between. For the CDR3, the DNA is TGTGCCATCAGTGAGACAGGGAACAATCAGCCCCAGCATTTT. Its translation: CAISETGNNQPQHF.

The V gene is TRBV19, the J gene TRBJ2-2; D is uncertain. V lost 5 bases and J lost 6, with 10 bases in between. Per the germline V gene, CDR1 is LNHDA and CDR2 is SQIVND (reference sequence). The CDR3 sequence is 13 residues long. The CDR3 nucleotides are TGTGCCAGTAGTCCGACTCTTCCCGGGGAGCTGTTTTTT. Its protein is CASSPTLPGELFF.

V is TRBV28 and J is TRBJ1-2; D not certain. The germline CDR1 and CDR2 sequences are MDHEN and SYDVKM. This CDR3 is 13 amino acids long. The ends were cut back, 4 bases at V and 5 bases at J, with 11 bases in the middle. Here the CDR3 reads CASSSNRGYGYTF. The CDR3 DNA reads TGTGCCAGCAGTTCCAATCGCGGGTATGGCTACACCTTC.

This sequence joins TRBV19 and TRBJ2-7, with D unresolved. The ends were cut back, 5 bases at V and 5 bases at J, with 25 bases in the middle. The CDR3 sequence is 17 residues long. In germline, CDR1 is LNHDA, CDR2 SQIVND (reference sequence). The DNA of the CDR3 is TGTGCCAGTAGTGGCGGCGGCGGAAGGTTGGTTTTGGACGAGCAGTACTTC. It specifies CASSGGGGRLVLDEQYF.

The rearrangement links TRBV19 to TRBJ2-2, with D possibly TRBD2 on 6 matching bases. Germline V lookup: CDR1 LNHDA, CDR2 SQIVND (reference sequence). The CDR3 is 17 amino acids. V was clipped by 5 bases and J by 0 bases, with 16 bases between them. Written as DNA, the CDR3 is TGTGCCAGTAGTTTGGGACTGCTCCGAACGAACACCGGGGAGCTGTTTTTT. Translated, it gives CASSLGLLRTNTGELFF.

This chain joins TRBV11-2 and TRBJ2-6; the D gene is possibly TRBD1 (5 bases). Trimming took off 3 bases at V and 0 bases at J, with 6 bases between the two ends. The CDR3 runs 15 residues. The V gene's germline CDR1 is SGHAT and CDR2 FQNNGV. CDR3 coding DNA: TGTGCCAGCAGCTTTGGGGCCTCTGGGGCCAACGTCCTGACTTTC. It yields the protein CASSFGASGANVLTF. Variable domain in full (rest from reference TRBV11-2 and TRBJ2-6): EAGVAQSPRYKIIEKRQSVAFWCNPISGHATLYWYQQILGQGPKLLIQFQNNGVVDDSQLPKDRFSAERLKGVDSTLKIQPAKLEDSAVYLCASSFGASGANVLTFGAGSRLTVL.

This chain joins TRBV11-2 and TRBJ2-3, with D possibly TRBD1 on 6 matching bases. The CDR3 is 16 residues long. V gave up 4 bases and J gave up 1 base, with 15 bases separating them. Germline values: CDR1 SGHAT, CDR2 FQNNGV. The CDR3 bases are TGTGCCAGCAGCTGCTACCTCGGACAGTGCACAGATACGCAGTATTTT. It encodes CASSCYLGQCTDTQYF.

The chain employs TRBV10-1 and TRBJ2-7; possibly TRBD2 for D (7 bases). V was cut by 2 bases and J by 1 base, with 12 bases left in between. The germline CDR1 and CDR2 sequences are WNHNN and SYGVQD (reference sequence). The CDR3 is made up of 15 amino acids. This CDR3 is CASSERGGQSYEQYF. CDR3 sequence (DNA): TGCGCCAGCAGTGAGAGGGGGGGGCAGTCCTACGAGCAGTACTTC.

The chain carries TRBV28 and TRBJ2-5, with a tentative D call TRBD2 (7 bases). With 6 bases removed from V and 4 bases from J, the gap between germline ends came to 24 bases. CDR3 size: 17 residues. Germline V gives CDR1 MDHEN, CDR2 SYDVKM. CDR3 in amino acids: CASSGRLGGGLGETQYF. The CDR3 nucleotides are TGTGCCAGCAGCGGGAGACTAGGGGGAGGGTTGGGAGAGACCCAGTACTTC. Full variable domain (outside the CDR3, taken from reference TRBV28 and TRBJ2-5): DVKVTQSSRYLVKRTGEKVFLECVQDMDHENMFWYRQDPGLGLRLIYFSYDVKMKEKGDIPEGYSVSREKKERFSLILESASTNQTSMYLCASSGRLGGGLGETQYFGPGTRLLVL.

This clone was detected a few times. This chain connects TRBV7-8 to TRBJ2-1; TRBD1 agrees at 7 bases. V dropped 5 bases and J dropped 4; count of bases not matched to a gene: 11. The CDR3 loop spans 16 amino acids. Looked up from germline, CDR1 is SGHVS and CDR2 is FQNEAQ. Here the CDR3 DNA reads TGTGCCAGCAGCATGACCACCGGGACAGCTTACAATGAGCAGTTCTTC. Amino acids: CASSMTTGTAYNEQFF.

The gene calls are TRBV7-9 and TRBJ2-7, with 13 bases lining up with TRBD2. J was trimmed by 3 bases and V by 5 bases; bases with no gene match: 13. Germline V CDR1 and CDR2: SEHNR, FQNEAQ (reference sequence). This CDR3 has 18 amino acids. Here the CDR3 reads CASSPPWTSGSGGYEQYF. The CDR3 nucleotides are TGTGCCAGCAGCCCTCCTTGGACTAGCGGGAGTGGAGGCTACGAGCAGTACTTC. The full variable domain, rest sourced from reference TRBV7-9 and TRBJ2-7, is DTGVSQNPRHKITKRGQNVTFRCDPISEHNRLYWYRQTLGQGPEFLTYFQNEAQLEKSRLLSDRFSAERPKGSFSTLEIQRTEQGDSAMYLCASSPPWTSGSGGYEQYFGPGTRLTVT.